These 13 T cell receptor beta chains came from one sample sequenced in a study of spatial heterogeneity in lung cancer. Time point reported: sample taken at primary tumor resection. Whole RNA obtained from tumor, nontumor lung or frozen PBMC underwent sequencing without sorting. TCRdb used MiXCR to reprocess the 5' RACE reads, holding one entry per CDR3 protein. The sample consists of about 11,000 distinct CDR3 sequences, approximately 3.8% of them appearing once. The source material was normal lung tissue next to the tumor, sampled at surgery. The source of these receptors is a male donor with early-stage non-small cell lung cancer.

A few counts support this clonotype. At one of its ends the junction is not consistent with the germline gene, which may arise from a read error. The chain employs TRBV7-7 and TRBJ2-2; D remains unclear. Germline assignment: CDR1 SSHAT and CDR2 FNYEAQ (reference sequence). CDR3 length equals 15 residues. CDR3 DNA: TGTGCTAGCAGCCCGACCACCGCGAACACCGGGGAGCTGTTTTTT. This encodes CASSPTTANTGELFF.

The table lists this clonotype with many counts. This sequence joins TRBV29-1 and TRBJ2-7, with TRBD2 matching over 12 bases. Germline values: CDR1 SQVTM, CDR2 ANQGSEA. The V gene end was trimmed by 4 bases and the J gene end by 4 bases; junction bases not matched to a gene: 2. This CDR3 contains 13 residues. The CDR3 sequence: CSVGLAGAYEQYF. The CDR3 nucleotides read TGCAGCGTTGGACTAGCGGGAGCTTACGAGCAGTACTTC.

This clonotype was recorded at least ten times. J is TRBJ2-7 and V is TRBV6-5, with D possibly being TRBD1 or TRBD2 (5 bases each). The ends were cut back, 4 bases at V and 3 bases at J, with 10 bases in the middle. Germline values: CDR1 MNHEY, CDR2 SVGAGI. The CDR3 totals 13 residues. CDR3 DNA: TGTGCCAGCAGTTCAGGGACCTTCTACGAGCAGTACTTC. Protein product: CASSSGTFYEQYF.

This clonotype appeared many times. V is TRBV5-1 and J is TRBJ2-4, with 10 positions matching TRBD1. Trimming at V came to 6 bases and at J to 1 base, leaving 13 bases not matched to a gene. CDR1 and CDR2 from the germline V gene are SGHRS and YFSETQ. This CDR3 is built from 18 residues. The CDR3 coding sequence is TGCGCCAGCACTCGCGGGGAGTTGGGACAGGGGGCCAAAAACATTCAGTACTTC. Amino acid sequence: CASTRGELGQGAKNIQYF.

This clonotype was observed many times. The chain's CDR3 is CASSSGRLSSYEQYF. In DNA, the CDR3 is TGTGCCAGCAGTTCCGGGCGTTTAAGCTCCTACGAGCAGTACTTC. V is TRBV6-5 and J is TRBJ2-7; D ambiguous. Germline V CDR1 and CDR2: MNHEY, SVGAGI. This CDR3 is 15 amino acids long. Trimming cost V 4 bases and J 0 bases, with 13 bases left between them.

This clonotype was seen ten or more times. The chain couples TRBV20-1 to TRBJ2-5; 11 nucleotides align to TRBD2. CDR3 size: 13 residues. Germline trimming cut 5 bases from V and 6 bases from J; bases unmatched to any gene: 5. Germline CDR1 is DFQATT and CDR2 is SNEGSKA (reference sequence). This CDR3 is CSAFSGGAKTQYF. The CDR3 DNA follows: TGCAGTGCTTTTAGCGGGGGGGCTAAGACCCAGTACTTC.

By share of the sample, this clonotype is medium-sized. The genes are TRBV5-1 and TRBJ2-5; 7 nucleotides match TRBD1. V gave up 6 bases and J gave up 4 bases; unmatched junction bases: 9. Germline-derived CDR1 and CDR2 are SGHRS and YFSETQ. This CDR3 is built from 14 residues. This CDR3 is CASTRQGLRETQYF. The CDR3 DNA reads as TGCGCCAGCACCCGACAGGGCCTAAGAGAGACCCAGTACTTC.

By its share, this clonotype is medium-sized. The CDR3 nucleotides read TGTGCCACCAGTCAAGGGGCCATAGCGGACACCGGGGAGCTGTTTTTT. This encodes CATSQGAIADTGELFF. The chain uses TRBV24-1 and TRBJ2-2; a weak D match, TRBD2 (6 bases). Trimming left V 6 bases short and J 3 bases short, with 16 bases between. The CDR3 length is 16 residues. The germline CDR1 and CDR2 sequences are KGHDR and SFDVKD.

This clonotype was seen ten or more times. The CDR3 sequence: CASSSEGLPRETQYF. CDR3 DNA sequence: TGTGCCAGCAGCTCGGAGGGACTTCCAAGGGAGACCCAGTACTTC. The chain recombines TRBV7-2 with TRBJ2-5, with D possibly being TRBD2 (6 bases). CDR1 is SGHTA and CDR2 is FQGNSA in the germline V gene. This CDR3 has 15 amino acids. Trimming cost V 4 bases and J 5 bases, with 17 bases left between them.

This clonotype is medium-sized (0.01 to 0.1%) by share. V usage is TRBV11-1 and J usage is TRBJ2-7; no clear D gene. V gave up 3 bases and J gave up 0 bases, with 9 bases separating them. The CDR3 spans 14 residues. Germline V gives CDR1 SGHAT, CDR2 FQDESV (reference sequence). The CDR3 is CASSFGLSSYEQYF. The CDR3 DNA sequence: TGTGCCAGCAGCTTTGGGCTTTCCTCCTACGAGCAGTACTTC.

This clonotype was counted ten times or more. CDR3 nucleotides: TGTGCCAGCAGTCTACTGACGGGGGGGCGTCAGCCCCAGCATTTT. Protein product: CASSLLTGGRQPQHF. V is TRBV28 and J is TRBJ1-5, with D possibly matching TRBD1 (6 bases). Per the germline V gene, CDR1 is MDHEN and CDR2 is SYDVKM. The ends were cut back, 5 bases at V and 6 bases at J, with 17 bases in the middle. CDR3 length: 15 residues. Based on the CDR3 plus reference TRBV28 and TRBJ1-5, the full variable domain is DVKVTQSSRYLVKRTGEKVFLECVQDMDHENMFWYRQDPGLGLRLIYFSYDVKMKEKGDIPEGYSVSREKKERFSLILESASTNQTSMYLCASSLLTGGRQPQHFGDGTRLSIL.

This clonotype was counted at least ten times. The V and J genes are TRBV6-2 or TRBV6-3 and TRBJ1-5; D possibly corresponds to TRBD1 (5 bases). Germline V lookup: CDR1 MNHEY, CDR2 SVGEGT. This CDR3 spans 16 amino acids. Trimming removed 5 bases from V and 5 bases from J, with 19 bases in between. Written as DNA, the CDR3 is TGTGCCAGCAGTAGAGGTGGGGCCCGAGCAGATCAGCCCCAGCATTTT. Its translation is CASSRGGARADQPQHF.

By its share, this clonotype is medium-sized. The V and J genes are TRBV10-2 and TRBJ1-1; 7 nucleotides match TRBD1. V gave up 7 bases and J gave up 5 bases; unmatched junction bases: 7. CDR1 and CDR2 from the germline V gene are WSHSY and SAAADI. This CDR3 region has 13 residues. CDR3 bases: TGCGCCAGCACGGGACAGCTTGGAACTGAAGCTTTCTTT. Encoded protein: CASTGQLGTEAFF.